A selection of T cell receptor beta chains follows, all from one sample in a study of cytomegalovirus exposure and HLA in healthy donors. Libraries were prepared by immunoSEQ multiplex PCR; TCRdb keeps only in-frame clonotypes and omits some of them. This repertoire shows fewer than 250,000 clones, less than 85% found once; its top ten account for 4.5% to 5.5%. The sample consisted of PBMCs. Receptor source: a man aged 25-45 years in good health and CMV-seropositive. Each CDR3 is given with its conserved first and last residue. D genes are given only for firm matches. The listing skips clone size in some rows; elsewhere it reads once, few, many or a size class.

size,D,V,J,DNA,CDR3
-,-,TRBV19,TRBJ1-1,TGTGCCAGTAGTATGGGCAGGAACACTGAAGCTTTCTTT,CASSMGRNTEAFF
-,TRBD1,TRBV7-2,TRBJ1-2,TGTGCCAGCAGTCCCAATCTCTTACAGGGGCGTATATCTTTGGATGGCTACACCTTC,CASSPNLLQGRISLDGYTF
-,-,TRBV7-9,TRBJ2-3,TGTGCCAGCAGCTCCAGAGATACGCAGTATTTT,CASSSRDTQYF
once,-,TRBV29-1,TRBJ1-2,TGCAGCGTCACGGGATCCAACAGGGATGGCTACACCTTC,CSVTGSNRDGYTF
-,-,TRBV27,TRBJ2-2,TGTGCCACCCGCCTCGGGGGGCCGTGGGCCGGGGAGCTGTTTTTT,CATRLGGPWAGELFF
-,-,TRBV7-2,TRBJ1-4,TGTGCCAGCAGCTTGGGTTCCCCCGGGGAAAAACTGTTTTTT,CASSLGSPGEKLFF
-,TRBD1,TRBV7-2,TRBJ1-2,TGTGCCAGCAGCCCAAGGACAGGGGGGTATGGCTACACCTTC,CASSPRTGGYGYTF
-,TRBD1,TRBV28,TRBJ2-7,TGTGCCAGCAGTTCAACAACAGGGGGCCGCCTCTACGAGCAGTACTTC,CASSSTTGGRLYEQYF
few,-,TRBV6-6,TRBJ1-4,TGTGCCAGCAGTTCTGAGGGAGGAAAACTGTTTTTT,CASSSEGGKLFF
-,-,TRBV18,TRBJ2-7,TGTGCCAGCGCAGGGGCACGTTTATACGAGCAGTACTTC,CASAGARLYEQYF
-,TRBD1,TRBV28,TRBJ2-1,TGTGCCAGCACTCCGGGACAGATCTACAATGAGCAGTTCTTC,CASTPGQIYNEQFF
-,TRBD1,TRBV28,TRBJ2-1,TGTGCCAGCAGTCCCCCAGGGGGAGAAGTTGATGAGCAGTTCTTC,CASSPPGGEVDEQFF
-,TRBD1,TRBV15,TRBJ1-4,TGTGCCACCAGCAGTCGGACAGGGGGGAGTGAAAAACTGTTTTTT,CATSSRTGGSEKLFF
few,-,TRBV7-9,TRBJ2-3,TGTGCCAGCAGCTTGGGTTGGGGAGAGGACCCCACAGATACGCAGTATTTT,CASSLGWGEDPTDTQYF
-,TRBD2,TRBV4-1,TRBJ2-7,TGCGCCAGCAGCCAAGATCCAGCGGGGGGGTACGAGCAGTACTTC,CASSQDPAGGYEQYF
-,-,TRBV11-1,TRBJ2-7,TGTGCCAGCAGCTTGGGGGCCACAGGGTACGAGCAGTACTTC,CASSLGATGYEQYF
-,TRBD1,TRBV11-3,TRBJ2-7,TGTGCCAGCAGCTTAGGGGGGACAGGGATCCACGAGCAGTACTTC,CASSLGGTGIHEQYF
-,-,TRBV28,TRBJ1-5,TGTGCCAGCAGTCTCGCCGAGGGTCAGCCCCAGCATTTT,CASSLAEGQPQHF
-,TRBD1,TRBV7-9,TRBJ1-5,TGTGCCAGCAGTTTTGGACAGGGAGTATCGAGCAATCAGCCCCAGCATTTT,CASSFGQGVSSNQPQHF
-,TRBD2,TRBV9,TRBJ2-1,TGTGCCAGCAGCGTAGGAGGACTAGCGGGGTTAAATGAGCAGTTCTTC,CASSVGGLAGLNEQFF
once,TRBD1,TRBV30,TRBJ1-2,TGTGCCTGGAGTGGTAATCGGGGACAGTACTATGGCTACACCTTC,CAWSGNRGQYYGYTF
-,TRBD1,TRBV11-2,TRBJ1-3,TGTGCCAGCAGCTCCGGGACAGGGACGACTGGAAACACCATATATTTT,CASSSGTGTTGNTIYF
few,TRBD1,TRBV30,TRBJ2-2,TGTGCCTGGAGCCGGGACAGGGTATCCACCGGGGAGCTGTTTTTT,CAWSRDRVSTGELFF
-,-,TRBV10-3,TRBJ1-5,TGTGCCATCCGGGGGTCCAATCAGCCCCAGCATTTT,CAIRGSNQPQHF
-,TRBD2,TRBV2,TRBJ2-5,TGTGCCAGCAGTGACGGAGCGGGAAGGGGAAAAGAGACCCAGTACTTC,CASSDGAGRGKETQYF
-,-,TRBV13,TRBJ2-7,TGTGCCAGCAGCGTACAGAACTTCGAGCAGTACTTC,CASSVQNFEQYF
-,-,TRBV11-3,TRBJ2-7,TGTGCCAGCAGCCTCGAGCGGATTTCCTACGAGCAGTACTTC,CASSLERISYEQYF
once,TRBD2,TRBV18,TRBJ2-4,TGTGCCAGCTCACCAACTAGCGGGGGGGCAAAAAACATTCAGTACTTC,CASSPTSGGAKNIQYF
-,-,TRBV27,TRBJ2-7,TGTGCCAGCAGTTTGAACGGTTTAGTCTACGAGCAGTACTTC,CASSLNGLVYEQYF
-,-,TRBV18,TRBJ2-6,TGTGCCAGCTCACCACCGGGACTCAGAAGCGGTTTAAGCTCTGGGGCCAACGTCCTGACTTTC,CASSPPGLRSGLSSGANVLTF
-,-,TRBV11-2,TRBJ1-3,TGTGCCAGCAGCTTAATCCCACACTCTGGAAACACCATATATTTT,CASSLIPHSGNTIYF
-,TRBD2,TRBV4-2,TRBJ2-1,TGTGCCAGCAGCCAAGTGGGGTCTAGCGGGGGTTCCTACAATGAGCAGTTCTTC,CASSQVGSSGGSYNEQFF